This T cell receptor beta chain is from a study of T cell responses to AZD1222 COVID-19 vaccine. Study results and caveats: CD4 TCRs covered the whole spike, strongest at regions 160-218 and 743-854.

As regards this clone: The antigen is undetermined.

The germline V gene encodes CDR1 SNHLY and CDR2 FYNNEI. The V end lost 4 bases, the J end lost 3 bases, and 13 bases lay between the germline ends. The CDR3 covers 14 residues. Some clones are missing from TCRdb's copy, which holds only in-frame ones; the method was immunoSEQ multiplex PCR. The sample consists of some 130,000 clones, around 90% of them appearing once. The receptor's source is an adult in good health. The rearrangement joins TRBV2 to TRBJ2-7; tentatively, D is TRBD1 (5 bases). This specimen was peripheral blood, taken on day 0 of MenACWY control vaccination. CDR3 residues: CASSVRGLVYEQYF. In DNA form, the CDR3 reads TGTGCCAGCAGTGTTAGGGGTTTGGTCTACGAGCAGTACTTC.